This T cell receptor (beta chain) was documented in a study of OX40 agonist ivuxolimab in advanced cancers. Turning to the study itself: Cancers in dose escalation were hepatocellular, melanoma, renal cell and head and neck. Males comprised roughly four fifths of the group, whose mean age was about 62 years (range 23 to 79).

TCRdb's table, derived via immunoSEQ multiplex PCR, lists solely in-frame clones and lacks some. Of tens of thousands of clones in the sample, 85% were seen once. This CDR3 has 12 amino acids. The V and J ends lost 11 bases and 8 bases respectively, with 18 bases between them. Germline CDR1 MDHEN, CDR2 SYDVKM. V usage is TRBV28 and J usage is TRBJ1-2; D may be TRBD1 (5 bases). The TCR was taken from an adult with an advanced solid tumor such as melanoma, head and neck, liver or kidney cancer. The source was CD4+ or CD8+ T cells sorted from blood, collected in a trial of the OX40 agonist ivuxolimab. The CDR3 DNA reads as TGTGCCCTCGGACGGGGGGACGGGGGCTACACCTTC. Translating gives CALGRGDGGYTF.